This T cell receptor beta chain emerged from a study of T cells in Graves' hyperthyroidism and ophthalmopathy. Findings and caveats of the study: Most thyroid clonotypes that were expanded above 0.001 also turned up in blood. Ophthalmopathy, which appeared later, was predicted by the model a median about 6 months before onset.

This clonotype was counted at least ten times. Its target is not known. V was clipped by 5 bases and J by 14 bases; unmatched bases: 11. The CDR3 loop spans 13 amino acids. From germline, CDR1 is SEHNR and CDR2 FQNEAQ (reference sequence). Researchers took RNA transcripts and amplified the TCR beta CDR3 regions from them. The HTBI set primed first-round TCR CDR3 RT-PCR. Using its own MiXCR run on the multiplex PCR reads, TCRdb lists one record per CDR3 protein. The repertoire holds 490,000 or so distinct CDR3 sequences, with 46% as singletons. The clonotype originates from an adult woman with Graves' disease, either hyperthyroidism or ophthalmopathy (not recorded which). The sample taken for sequencing was peripheral blood or thyroid tissue (not recorded which). The chain combines TRBV7-9 with TRBJ1-5, with 8 bases matching TRBD1. The CDR3 reads CASSHRDRNYEHF. In nucleotides, the CDR3 is TGTGCCAGCAGCCACCGGGACAGGAACTACGAGCATTTT.